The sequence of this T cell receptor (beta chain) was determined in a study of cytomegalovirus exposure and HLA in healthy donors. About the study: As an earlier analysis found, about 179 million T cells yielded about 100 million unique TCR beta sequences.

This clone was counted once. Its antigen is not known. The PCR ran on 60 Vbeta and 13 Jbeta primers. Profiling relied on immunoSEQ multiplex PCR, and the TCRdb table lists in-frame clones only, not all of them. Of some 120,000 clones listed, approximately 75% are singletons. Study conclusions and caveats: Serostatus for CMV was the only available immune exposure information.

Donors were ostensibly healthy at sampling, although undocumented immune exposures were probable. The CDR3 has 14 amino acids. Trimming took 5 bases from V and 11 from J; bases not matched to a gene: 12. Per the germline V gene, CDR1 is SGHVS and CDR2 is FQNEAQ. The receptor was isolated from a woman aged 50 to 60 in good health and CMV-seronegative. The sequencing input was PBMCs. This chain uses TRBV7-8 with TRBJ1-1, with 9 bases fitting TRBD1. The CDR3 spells CASSPSTGGELAFF. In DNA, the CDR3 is TGTGCCAGCAGCCCCTCGACAGGGGGGGAGTTGGCTTTCTTT.